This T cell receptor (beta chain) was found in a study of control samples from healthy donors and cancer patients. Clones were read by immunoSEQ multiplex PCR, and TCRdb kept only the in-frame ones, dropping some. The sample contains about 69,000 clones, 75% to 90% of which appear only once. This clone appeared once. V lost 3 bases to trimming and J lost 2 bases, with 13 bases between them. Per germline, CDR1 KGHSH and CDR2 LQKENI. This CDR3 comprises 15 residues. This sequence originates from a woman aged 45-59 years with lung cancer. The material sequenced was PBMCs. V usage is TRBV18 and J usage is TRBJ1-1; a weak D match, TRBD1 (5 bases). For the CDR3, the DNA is TGTGCCAGCTCACCTTGGGGACGGACCAACACTGAAGCTTTCTTT. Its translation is CASSPWGRTNTEAFF.